This T cell receptor (beta chain) appears in the sequencing data of a study of CD8 T cells in Susac syndrome (dated by TCRdb to 2018 to 2020). Broadly, across the study: Repertoire sequencing was used to test whether CD8+ T cell activation and differentiation in Susac syndrome was antigen driven. The study compared CD8+ T cell repertoire clonality among over ten healthy donors, 14 Susac syndrome patients and around 16 multiple sclerosis patients.

RNA was extracted with the RNeasy kit and roughly 0.45 to 1 ug was reverse transcribed using random hexamers. The immunoSEQ multiplex PCR assay, which covers 54 Vbeta and 13 Jbeta segments, was used to amplify TCR beta CDR3 regions. To correct PCR amplification bias, a synthetic template baseline was used for both primer optimization and computational correction. Processing in the source paper ran as follows. Reads were assigned to V, D and J genes according to IMGT and analyzed in immunoSEQ Analyzer, with only productive sequences retained. Clonality was calculated as one minus the Shannon entropy normalized by log2 of the number of productive unique sequences. For each patient and control, public and private clones were evaluated within the 100 most prevalent clones. Clones were defined as Susac-specific if absent from the healthy and MS cohorts, from 900 to 1,200 published viral clones and from other ImmuneACCESS disease sequences. In-frame beta chains were kept once TCRdb had trimmed the public reads at Q25 with fastp and called clones with MiXCR. Records with the same CDR3 protein are collapsed into one entry carrying the most frequent genes and DNA. The V and J calls were determined by TCRdb, not by the authors. This sample comprises roughly 200,000 distinct CDR3 sequences, approximately 95% of them detected only once. About 0.15% of the sample is in the top ten clones.

The sample holds one count of this clonotype. Its antigen remains unidentified. No base quality information exists; no much larger clone differs at one position. One read alone lends weak support. What the authors observed across the whole study: The study acknowledged that relatively few individuals were included in the TCR sequencing and HLA analysis.

Including the terminal cysteine and phenylalanine, the CDR3 comprises 17 residues. Only the CDR3 DNA stays, 51 bases, in frame from base 1. Deletion took 3 bases off V and 3 bases off J, with a span of 22 bases between the germline ends. High-throughput TCR beta sequencing profiled peripheral blood CD8+ and CD4+ T cells from healthy donors, Susac syndrome patients and multiple sclerosis patients. The multiple sclerosis controls were treatment-naive patients whose relapsing-remitting disease, either stable or active, fulfilled the revised McDonald criteria. CD8+ TEMRA cells were enriched by FACS, while bulk CD8+ and CD4+ T cells were purified by magnetic negative isolation. Blood was drawn into EDTA tubes, processed within 24 hours, and PBMCs were isolated by density gradient centrifugation. PBMCs intended for TCR sequencing were cryopreserved in liquid nitrogen and thawed later in a water bath at 37 degrees C. The sorted or isolated CD4+, CD8+ and CD8+ TEMRA cells reached a purity of at least 90%.

The sequence links TRBV5-7 to TRBJ2-7, with no confidently assigned D gene. TRBV5-7 is known as an ORF, though its function is uncertain. The sample was CD8+ T cells from PBMCs. This receptor was identified in a human donor with multiple sclerosis. CDR3 loop: CASSSRSCHLNNYEQYF. The bases are TGTGCCAGCAGCTCCCGTAGTTGCCACTTGAACAACTACGAGCAGTACTTC.